This passage covers 18 T cell receptor beta chains from one sample sequenced in a study of blood T cell repertoires in COVID-19. Assay used: immunoSEQ multiplex PCR; TCRdb lists only in-frame clones, some missing. The sample records over 75,000 clones, around 81% being singletons. Sequenced input: peripheral blood. The source is a man aged 50-60 years who had recovered from COVID-19.

This clone showed up just a few times. The CDR3 DNA is TGCGCCAGCAGCTTCTCAGGGTCGGCTAATGAAAAACTGTTTTTT. Translation: CASSFSGSANEKLFF. This sequence joins TRBV5-1 and TRBJ1-4; maybe TRBD1 (5 bases). Between the trimmed V and J ends, which lost 2 bases and 3 bases, there was a span of 11 bases. Germline V gives CDR1 SGHRS, CDR2 YFSETQ. The CDR3 sequence is 15 residues long.

This chain's CDR3 is CASSLGGTGTYEQYF. CDR3 sequence (DNA): TGCGCCAGCAGCTTAGGGGGGACAGGGACCTACGAGCAGTACTTC. V usage is TRBV5-1 and J usage is TRBJ2-7, with 9 bases that match TRBD1. With 2 bases clipped from V and 2 bases from J, the junction kept 5 bases outside the gene matches. The CDR3 has 15 amino acids. The germline CDR1 and CDR2 sequences are SGHRS and YFSETQ.

The genes are TRBV28 and TRBJ1-2; weak D call: TRBD1 (5 bases). Germline V gene sequence: CDR1 MDHEN, CDR2 SYDVKM. V lost 5 bases to trimming and J lost 8 bases, with 18 bases between them. There are 14 residues in the CDR3. The CDR3, as DNA: TGTGCCAGCAGTCTTCAGGGAGGACGGGAAGGCTACACCTTC. Translating it yields CASSLQGGREGYTF.

This clone occurred once. The V and J genes are TRBV15 and TRBJ2-7, with D possibly matching TRBD1 (6 bases). The CDR3 contains 14 residues. Trimming removed 7 bases at V and 9 bases at J, with 22 bases between. Germline CDR1 reads LNHNV; CDR2 reads YYDKDF (reference sequence). CDR3: CATTPGHPLSVQYF. CDR3 bases: TGTGCCACCACCCCGGGACATCCACTTTCCGTGCAGTACTTC.

This chain uses TRBV13 with TRBJ1-4; 10 bases map to TRBD1. Germline CDR1 reads PRHDT; CDR2 reads FYEKMQ (reference sequence). The CDR3 runs 14 residues. V was clipped by 4 bases and J by 7 bases; unmatched bases: 3. The CDR3 loop reads CASSSGQGFEKLFF. CDR3 sequence (DNA): TGTGCCAGCAGCTCGGGACAGGGGTTTGAAAAACTGTTTTTT.

For the CDR3, the DNA is TGTGCCAGCAGCTTTAATCGACAGGCGGTCTACGAGCAGTACTTC. This gives the protein CASSFNRQAVYEQYF. The rearrangement joins TRBV7-2 to TRBJ2-7; the D gene is possibly TRBD1 (6 bases). This CDR3 comprises 15 residues. Germline V gene data show CDR1 as SGHTA and CDR2 as FQGNSA. V was clipped by 3 bases and J by 3 bases, with 15 bases between them.

The rearrangement uses TRBV19 and TRBJ1-2; TRBD1 agrees at 10 bases. CDR3 size: 14 residues. CDR1 is LNHDA and CDR2 is SQIVND in the germline V gene (reference sequence). V lost 5 bases to trimming and J lost 5 bases; unmatched junction nucleotides: 5. As DNA, the CDR3 is TGTGCCAGTAGTTTGGGACAGGGGACTTATGGCTACACCTTC. This encodes CASSLGQGTYGYTF.

The CDR3 bases are TGTGCCAGCAGCTTAACTAACACAGGGCATGAGCAGTTCTTC. It codes for CASSLTNTGHEQFF. The rearrangement joins TRBV7-3 to TRBJ2-1, with D possibly TRBD1 on 6 matching bases. The CDR3 is 14 amino acids. V was clipped by 0 bases and J by 8 bases, with 11 bases between them. CDR1 SGHTA and CDR2 FQGTGA come from the germline V gene.

The CDR3 sequence is CASTLKRNTDTQYF. DNA for the CDR3: TGTGCCAGCACCCTGAAGAGGAACACAGATACGCAGTATTTT. The chain carries TRBV19 and TRBJ2-3; D gene ambiguous. V shed 9 bases and J shed 2 bases, with 15 bases lying between them. Germline loops: CDR1 LNHDA, CDR2 SQIVND (reference sequence). This CDR3 spans 14 amino acids.

The genes are TRBV20-1 and TRBJ2-7, with D maybe TRBD2 (6 bases). Trimming removed 3 bases at V and 5 bases at J, with 8 bases between. Germline V lookup: CDR1 DFQATT, CDR2 SNEGSKA (reference sequence). CDR3 size: 11 residues. The CDR3 nucleotides read TGCAGTGCTAGTGAGCGGGACGAGCAGTACTTC. Translation: CSASERDEQYF.

CDR3 amino acids: CASSFRQGGNEKLFF. The CDR3 DNA sequence: TGTGCCAGCAGCTTCCGACAGGGAGGAAATGAAAAACTGTTTTTT. The V call is TRBV3-1 (or the pseudogene TRBV3-2), the J call TRBJ1-4; 7 bases agree with TRBD1. Germline trimming cut 5 bases from V and 5 bases from J; bases unmatched to any gene: 8. Germline lookup yields CDR1 LGHDT and CDR2 YNNKEL (reference sequence). The CDR3 contains 15 residues.

This clone came up many times. This chain uses TRBV6-4 with TRBJ2-3, with 8 bases lining up with TRBD2. This CDR3 has 15 residues. The V segment lost 2 bases and the J segment 3 bases; nucleotides outside the gene matches: 4. Germline loops: CDR1 MRHNA, CDR2 SNTAGT. The CDR3 loop is CASSDAGGATDTQYF. In DNA, the CDR3 is TGTGCCAGCAGTGACGCCGGGGGGGCGACAGATACGCAGTATTTT.

J is TRBJ1-2 and V is TRBV18, with D perhaps TRBD1 (6 bases). Germline V lookup: CDR1 KGHSH, CDR2 LQKENI. Trimming stripped 6 bases from V and 5 bases from J, with 13 bases between. This CDR3 comprises 13 residues. The CDR3 nucleotides read TGTGCCAGCTCTCTAGACAGGCAGTATGGCTACACCTTC. This encodes CASSLDRQYGYTF.

J is TRBJ2-6 and V is TRBV7-2; TRBD2 aligns across 8 bases. The germline V gene encodes CDR1 SGHTA and CDR2 FQGNSA. The trim removed 3 bases at V and 0 bases at J, leaving 10 bases unmatched. The CDR3 spans 19 residues. As DNA, the CDR3 is TGTGCCAGCAGCTTCCTCGGGGCGGGAGGACTCTCTGGGGCCAACGTCCTGACTTTC. It encodes CASSFLGAGGLSGANVLTF.

This chain links TRBV7-2 with TRBJ2-7; D is possibly TRBD1 (6 bases). Germline CDR1 is SGHTA and CDR2 is FQGNSA. This CDR3 is 14 amino acids long. Trimming stripped 3 bases from V and 2 bases from J, with 11 bases between. The CDR3 region has the DNA TGTGCCAGCAGCTTCCGGGACACCGCCTACGAGCAGTACTTC. Translating gives CASSFRDTAYEQYF.

The CDR3 nucleotides are TGTGCCAGCAAAGGTGACAGTTTGAACACTGAAGCTTTCTTT. Protein sequence: CASKGDSLNTEAFF. V is TRBV28 and J is TRBJ1-1; tentative D call: TRBD1 (5 bases). The CDR3 contains 14 residues. In germline, CDR1 is MDHEN, CDR2 SYDVKM. V lost 7 bases and J lost 0, with 12 bases in between.

This chain connects TRBV19 to TRBJ1-6; D remains ambiguous. This CDR3 has 13 residues. With 4 bases removed from V and 5 bases from J, the gap between germline ends came to 6 bases. Germline CDR1 reads LNHDA; CDR2 reads SQIVND (reference sequence). The CDR3 here is CASSTVHNSPLHF. CDR3 nucleotides: TGTGCCAGTAGTACCGTTCATAATTCACCCCTCCACTTT.

CDR3: CATQATGGGSPLHF. In DNA, the CDR3 is TGTGCCACCCAGGCGACAGGGGGCGGTTCACCCCTCCACTTT. V and J are TRBV15 and TRBJ1-6, with TRBD1 identical over 10 bases. J was trimmed by 9 bases and V by 8 bases; bases with no gene match: 7. Per the germline V gene, CDR1 is LNHNV and CDR2 is YYDKDF (reference sequence). CDR3 length: 14 residues. Full variable domain (remainder filled in from reference TRBV15 and TRBJ1-6): DAMVIQNPRYQVTQFGKPVTLSCSQTLNHNVMYWYQQKSSQAPKLLFHYYDKDFNNEADTPDNFQSRRPNTSFCFLDIRSPGLGDTAMYLCATQATGGGSPLHFGNGTRLTVT.